This T cell receptor (beta chain) was observed in a study of blood T cell repertoires in COVID-19. In the study overall: Samples taken during acute and convalescent COVID-19 were collected in the United States, Italy and Spain. PBMCs, B-cell-depleted T cells, or T cells were the source of the cDNA or gDNA that made up the material.

This clone was seen only once. Germline-derived CDR1 and CDR2 are KGHSH and LQKENI. Trimming stripped 6 bases from V and 0 bases from J, with 15 bases between. This CDR3 spans 15 amino acids. How the authors handled the data: Reference gene primers were amplified, and this amplification served to estimate nucleated cell counts. Method: immunoSEQ multiplex PCR; TCRdb's copy keeps in-frame clones and lacks some. That table supplies the V and J calls and clone size; D and trimming were determined from the DNA. Of about 42,000 clones in the sample, about 88% are singletons; the top ten hold about 40%. The genes are TRBV18 and TRBJ2-7; possibly TRBD1 for D (6 bases). Sequenced material: peripheral blood. The sequence was collected from a human donor in a cohort sampled during active COVID-19. CDR3 sequence (DNA): TGTGCCAGCTCGCCCCGGGACACCGACTCCTACGAGCAGTACTTC. Protein sequence: CASSPRDTDSYEQYF.